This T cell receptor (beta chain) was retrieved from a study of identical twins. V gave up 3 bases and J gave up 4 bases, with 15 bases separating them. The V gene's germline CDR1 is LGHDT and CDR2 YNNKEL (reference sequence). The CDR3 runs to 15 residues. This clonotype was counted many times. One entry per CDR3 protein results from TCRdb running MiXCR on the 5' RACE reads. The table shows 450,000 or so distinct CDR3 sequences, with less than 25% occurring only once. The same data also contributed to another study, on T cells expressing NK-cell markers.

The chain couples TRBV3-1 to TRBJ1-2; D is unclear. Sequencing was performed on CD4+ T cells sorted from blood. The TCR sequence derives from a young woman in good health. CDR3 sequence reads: CASSQSPPEIYGYTF. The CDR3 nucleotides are TGTGCCAGCAGCCAGTCCCCCCCGGAGATCTATGGCTACACCTTC. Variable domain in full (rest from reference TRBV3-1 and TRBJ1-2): DTAVSQTPKYLVTQMGNDKSIKCEQNLGHDTMYWYKQDSKKFLKIMFSYNNKELIINETVPNRFSPKSPDKAHLNLHINSLELGDSAVYFCASSQSPPEIYGYTFGSGTRLTVV.